The rows below give T cell receptor beta chains drawn from one sample of a study of T cells in localized non-small cell lung cancer. The protocol was immunoSEQ multiplex PCR, while the TCRdb copy is restricted to in-frame clones and leaves out a portion. This sample has some 82,000 clones, with around 80% found just once. The sample was PBMCs, taken before any cancer treatment. The receptor set was obtained from a man aged 40 to 69 with stage II squamous cell lung carcinoma. The CDR3 runs from the conserved cysteine through the conserved F or W. The order of the fields is V gene, D gene, CDR3 length, J gene, clone size, CDR3 DNA, CDR3 protein. D genes are given only for firm matches. Rows may omit the clone size; those that give it use once, few, many or a size class.

V gene: TRBV4-3; D gene: .; CDR3 length: 15; J gene: TRBJ1-1; clone size: .; CDR3 DNA: TGCGCCAGCAGCCAAGATCGGGCAGGTAGCACTGAAGCTTTCTTT; CDR3 protein: CASSQDRAGSTEAFF
V gene: TRBV9; D gene: .; CDR3 length: 14; J gene: TRBJ1-2; clone size: once; CDR3 DNA: TGTGCCAGCAGCGCCGGTGGGGGCCTGGGTGGCTACACCTTC; CDR3 protein: CASSAGGGLGGYTF
V gene: TRBV6-1; D gene: .; CDR3 length: 15; J gene: TRBJ2-1; clone size: few; CDR3 DNA: TGTGCCAGCAGTTCACAGGGGAGGTTTTACAATGAGCAGTTCTTC; CDR3 protein: CASSSQGRFYNEQFF
V gene: TRBV5-5; D gene: .; CDR3 length: 13; J gene: TRBJ2-2; clone size: .; CDR3 DNA: TGTGCCAGCAGCTGGGGGACCACCGGGGAGCTGTTTTTT; CDR3 protein: CASSWGTTGELFF
V gene: TRBV4-2; D gene: TRBD2; CDR3 length: 16; J gene: TRBJ2-2; clone size: few; CDR3 DNA: TGTGCCAGCAGCCAAGATACAACTAGCGGGAGCCGAGAGCTGTTTTTT; CDR3 protein: CASSQDTTSGSRELFF
V gene: TRBV13; D gene: TRBD1; CDR3 length: 14; J gene: TRBJ1-4; clone size: once; CDR3 DNA: TGTGCCAGCAGTTCCACAGGGGTTTCTGAAAAACTGTTTTTT; CDR3 protein: CASSSTGVSEKLFF
V gene: TRBV28; D gene: TRBD2; CDR3 length: 14; J gene: TRBJ2-7; clone size: .; CDR3 DNA: TGTGCCAGCAGTTTTGGGGCGGGAGGCTACGAGCAGTACTTC; CDR3 protein: CASSFGAGGYEQYF
V gene: TRBV10-3; D gene: .; CDR3 length: 14; J gene: TRBJ1-2; clone size: .; CDR3 DNA: TGTGCCATCAGTGAGGCCAAGTTGGCCCATGGCTACACCTTC; CDR3 protein: CAISEAKLAHGYTF
V gene: TRBV7-9; D gene: .; CDR3 length: 14; J gene: TRBJ2-1; clone size: .; CDR3 DNA: TGTGCCAGCAGCACTAAGGGCCTGAGGTCTGAGCAGTTCTTC; CDR3 protein: CASSTKGLRSEQFF
V gene: TRBV7-2; D gene: TRBD2; CDR3 length: 19; J gene: TRBJ2-1; clone size: .; CDR3 DNA: TGTGCCAGCAGCGCCCCTCTCAGGACTAGCGGGAGGGCGTACAATGAGCAGTTCTTC; CDR3 protein: CASSAPLRTSGRAYNEQFF
V gene: TRBV30; D gene: TRBD1; CDR3 length: 12; J gene: TRBJ1-2; clone size: once; CDR3 DNA: TGTGCCTGGGCCGGACAGGGAACCGGCTACACCTTC; CDR3 protein: CAWAGQGTGYTF
V gene: TRBV6-1; D gene: TRBD1; CDR3 length: 15; J gene: TRBJ1-2; clone size: .; CDR3 DNA: TGTGCCAGCAGTGCGGGGGGGACAGGGAAAGGTGGCTACACCTTC; CDR3 protein: CASSAGGTGKGGYTF
V gene: TRBV5-4; D gene: TRBD1; CDR3 length: 15; J gene: TRBJ2-7; clone size: .; CDR3 DNA: TGTGCCAGCAGCCCCACGGGACAGGGGTACCACGAGCAGTACTTC; CDR3 protein: CASSPTGQGYHEQYF
V gene: TRBV6-5; D gene: .; CDR3 length: 13; J gene: TRBJ1-1; clone size: .; CDR3 DNA: TGTGCCAGCAGGCTTTGGGGGGACACTGAAGCTTTCTTT; CDR3 protein: CASRLWGDTEAFF
V gene: TRBV5-4; D gene: TRBD1; CDR3 length: 16; J gene: TRBJ2-5; clone size: .; CDR3 DNA: TGTGCCAGCAGCTCACTTGGTACAGGGGCGATAGAGACCCAGTACTTC; CDR3 protein: CASSSLGTGAIETQYF
V gene: TRBV4-1; D gene: .; CDR3 length: 13; J gene: TRBJ1-5; clone size: .; CDR3 DNA: TGCGCCAGCAGCCCCGGGGGAAATCAGCCCCAGCATTTT; CDR3 protein: CASSPGGNQPQHF
V gene: TRBV5-5; D gene: TRBD2; CDR3 length: 15; J gene: TRBJ2-7; clone size: .; CDR3 DNA: TGTGCCAGCAGCCCATTGGGAGGGGCGGCCTACGAGCAGTACTTC; CDR3 protein: CASSPLGGAAYEQYF
V gene: TRBV19; D gene: .; CDR3 length: 16; J gene: TRBJ1-5; clone size: .; CDR3 DNA: TGTGCCAGTAGGAACCCTCTGTCGGTCAGCAATCAGCCCCAGCATTTT; CDR3 protein: CASRNPLSVSNQPQHF